This T cell receptor (beta chain) derives from a study of shared clonotypes between healthy human individuals. TCRdb keeps only in-frame clones here, not all; method: immunoSEQ multiplex PCR. The table has approximately 2.5 million clones, more than 80% seen once. Only one count was recorded for this clone. Nashville, Tennessee was home to all donors, each a Caucasian adult. It was into CD45RA+ naive and CD45RA-negative memory subsets that the CD4+ cells were split. The CDR3 contains 17 residues. With V trimmed by 2 bases and J by 1 base, 5 bases remained unmatched. Germline CDR1 LGHNA, CDR2 YSLEER. The gene calls are TRBV4-3 and TRBJ2-3; TRBD2 matches 11 bases. The sample taken for sequencing was naive CD4+ T cells sorted from blood. Noted subset: CD45RA+ positively selected. The receptor was derived from a young man in good health. The CDR3 nucleotides read TGCGCCAGCAGCCAATCCGGGACTAGCGGACGCACAGATACGCAGTATTTT. This codes for CASSQSGTSGRTDTQYF.